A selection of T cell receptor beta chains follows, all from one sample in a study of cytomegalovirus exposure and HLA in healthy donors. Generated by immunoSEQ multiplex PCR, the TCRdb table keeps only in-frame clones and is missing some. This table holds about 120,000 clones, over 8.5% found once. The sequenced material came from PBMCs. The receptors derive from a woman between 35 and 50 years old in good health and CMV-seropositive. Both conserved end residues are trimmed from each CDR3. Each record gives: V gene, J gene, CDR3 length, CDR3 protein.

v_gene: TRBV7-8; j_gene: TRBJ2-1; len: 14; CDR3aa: ASSGRRGGPYNEQF
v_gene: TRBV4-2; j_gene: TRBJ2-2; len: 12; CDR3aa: ASSQGTESGELF
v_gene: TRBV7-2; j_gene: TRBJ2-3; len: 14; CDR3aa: ASSLQDRGVPDTQY
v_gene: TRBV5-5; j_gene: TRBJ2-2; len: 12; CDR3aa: ASSLGRTSGELF
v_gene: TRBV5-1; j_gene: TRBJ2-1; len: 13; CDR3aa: ASSSGLAGGNEQF
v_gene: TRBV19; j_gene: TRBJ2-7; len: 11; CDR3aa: ASSIEVPSEQY
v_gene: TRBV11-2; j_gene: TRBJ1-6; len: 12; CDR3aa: ASSLGAGIAPLH
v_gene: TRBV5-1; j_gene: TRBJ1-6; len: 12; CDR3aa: ASSFGVNDSPLH
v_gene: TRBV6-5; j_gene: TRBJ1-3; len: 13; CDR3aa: ASSLYRSSGNTIY
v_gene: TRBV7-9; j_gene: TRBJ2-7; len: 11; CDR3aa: ASSRHDRDEQY
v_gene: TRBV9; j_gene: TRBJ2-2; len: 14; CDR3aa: ASSLTGQRNTGELF
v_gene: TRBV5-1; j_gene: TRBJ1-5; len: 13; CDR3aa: ASSPEGYSNQPQH
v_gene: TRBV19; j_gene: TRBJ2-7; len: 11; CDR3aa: ASGPGYTYEQY
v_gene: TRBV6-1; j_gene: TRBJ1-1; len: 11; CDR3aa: ASTREWNTEAF
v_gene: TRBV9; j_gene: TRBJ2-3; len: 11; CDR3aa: ASSVTSSDTQY
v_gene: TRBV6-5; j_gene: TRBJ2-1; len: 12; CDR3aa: ASSRQGVHNEQF
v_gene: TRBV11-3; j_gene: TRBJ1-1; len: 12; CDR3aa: ASSSSHMNTEAF
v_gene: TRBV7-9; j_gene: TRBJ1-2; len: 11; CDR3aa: ARRLQGDDGYT
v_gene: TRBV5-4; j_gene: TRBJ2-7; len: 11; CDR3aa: ASSIDGHYEQY
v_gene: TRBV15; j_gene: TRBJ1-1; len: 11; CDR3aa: ATSSRNRGEAF
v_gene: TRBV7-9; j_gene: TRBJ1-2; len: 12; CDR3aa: ASSLMAANYGYT
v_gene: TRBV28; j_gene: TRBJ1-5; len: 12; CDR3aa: ASRQGNSNQPQH
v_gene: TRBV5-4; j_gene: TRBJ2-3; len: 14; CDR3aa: ASSFDIFLGTDTQY
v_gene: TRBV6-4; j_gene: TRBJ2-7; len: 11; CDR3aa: ASSDSDRGEQY
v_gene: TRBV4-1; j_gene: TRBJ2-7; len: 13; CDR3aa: ASSQDGTGLAEQY
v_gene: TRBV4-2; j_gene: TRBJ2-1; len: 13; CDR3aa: ASSQTSGGVNEQF
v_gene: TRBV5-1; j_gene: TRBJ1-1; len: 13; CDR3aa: ASSLASGTSAEAF
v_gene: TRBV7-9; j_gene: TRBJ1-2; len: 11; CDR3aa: ASSLGTDYGYT
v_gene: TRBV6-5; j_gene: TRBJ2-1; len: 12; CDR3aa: ASSRRGLNNEQF
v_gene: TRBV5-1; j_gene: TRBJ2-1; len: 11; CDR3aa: ASVQEGQGEQF
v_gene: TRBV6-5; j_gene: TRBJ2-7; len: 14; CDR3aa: ASSYSTGTGDYEQY
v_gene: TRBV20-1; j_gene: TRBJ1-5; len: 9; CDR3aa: SASGGQPQH
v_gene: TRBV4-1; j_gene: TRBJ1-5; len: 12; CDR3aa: ASSYGQGNQPQH
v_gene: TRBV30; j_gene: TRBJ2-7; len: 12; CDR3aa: ASGLPGRSYEQY
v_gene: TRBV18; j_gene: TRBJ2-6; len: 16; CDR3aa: ASSPIHGGGSGANVLT
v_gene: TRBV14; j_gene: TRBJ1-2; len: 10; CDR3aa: ASSLTGRGYT
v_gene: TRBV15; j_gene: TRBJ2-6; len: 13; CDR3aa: ATSLDSSGANVLT
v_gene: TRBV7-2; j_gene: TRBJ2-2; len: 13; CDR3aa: ASSLMRGWSGELF
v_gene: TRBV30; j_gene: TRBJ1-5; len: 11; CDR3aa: ATGRGDSQPQH
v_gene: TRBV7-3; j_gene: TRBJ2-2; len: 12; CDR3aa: ASSPRPFTGELF